This passage covers 5 T cell receptor beta chains from one sample sequenced in a study of T cell repertoires in cytomegalovirus infection. Each CDR3 protein gets one entry after TCRdb re-called the reads with MiXCR. The sample lists over 250,000 distinct CDR3 sequences, more than 20% occurring once. Material: PBMCs. These receptors were obtained from a human donor in good health (CMV status not recorded). Some clones in this sample may be carry-over from other donors' samples.

This clonotype was recorded many times. The rearrangement uses TRBV7-2 and TRBJ2-7, with D perhaps matching TRBD2 (6 bases). Germline loops: CDR1 SGHTA, CDR2 FQGNSA. V lost 5 bases, J lost 2 bases, and 10 bases lay in between. CDR3 length equals 13 residues. CDR3 protein: CASSARETYEQYF. The CDR3 DNA sequence: TGTGCCAGCAGCGCCCGGGAGACCTACGAGCAGTACTTC.

This clonotype was seen repeatedly, ten times or more. This chain joins TRBV6-1 and TRBJ2-6; 7 nucleotides line up with TRBD1. The CDR3 extends over 15 amino acids. Germline V gene sequence: CDR1 MNHNS, CDR2 SASEGT. The V segment lost 3 bases and the J segment 4 bases; nucleotides outside the gene matches: 3. Here the CDR3 DNA reads TGTGCCAGCAGTGATGGACAGGTGGGGGCCAACGTCCTGACTTTC. Encoded protein: CASSDGQVGANVLTF.

This clonotype was seen a few times. This rearrangement joins TRBV24-1 to TRBJ2-1, with 11 bases aligning to TRBD2. This CDR3 comprises 19 residues. V shed 0 bases and J 5 bases; nucleotides not matched to a gene: 11. Germline V gene data show CDR1 as KGHDR and CDR2 as SFDVKD. CDR3 in amino acids: CATSDLHVASGRTHNEQFF. CDR3 sequence (DNA): TGTGCCACCAGTGATTTGCATGTGGCTAGCGGGAGGACCCACAATGAGCAGTTCTTC.

The table lists this clonotype with a few counts. The V gene is TRBV6-5, the J gene TRBJ1-5; D gene ambiguous. This CDR3 is 18 amino acids long. CDR1 and CDR2 (germline): MNHEY, SVGAGI. V shed 0 bases and J shed 0 bases, with 15 bases lying between them. The CDR3 nucleotides are TGTGCCAGCAGTTACTCGAAGGTGGAAAGCGCTAGCAATCAGCCCCAGCATTTT. Translated: CASSYSKVESASNQPQHF.

This chain joins TRBV11-2 and TRBJ2-2, with 8 bases that match TRBD2. CDR1 and CDR2 from the germline V gene are SGHAT and FQNNGV. Trimming at V came to 6 bases and at J to 0 bases, leaving 3 bases not matched to a gene. The CDR3 contains 15 residues. CDR3 protein: CASRAGETNTGELFF. CDR3 sequence (DNA): TGTGCCAGCAGAGCGGGGGAGACGAACACCGGGGAGCTGTTTTTT.